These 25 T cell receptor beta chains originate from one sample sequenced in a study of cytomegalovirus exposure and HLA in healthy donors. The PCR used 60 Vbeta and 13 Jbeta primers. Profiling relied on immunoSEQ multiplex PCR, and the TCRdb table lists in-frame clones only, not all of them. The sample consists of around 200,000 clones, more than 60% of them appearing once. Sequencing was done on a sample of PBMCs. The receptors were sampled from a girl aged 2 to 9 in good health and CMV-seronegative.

CDR3 sequence (DNA): TGTGCCAGCACCACGCCGGGGACTAGCCTTCCTTCCGGGGAGCTGTTTTTT. Translating it yields CASTTPGTSLPSGELFF. V gene TRBV11-2 combines with J gene TRBJ2-2, with TRBD2 matching over 9 bases. From germline, CDR1 is SGHAT and CDR2 FQNNGV. Germline trimming cut 7 bases from V and 6 bases from J; bases unmatched to any gene: 15. This CDR3 is 17 amino acids long. The full variable domain, with the rest looked up from reference TRBV11-2 and TRBJ2-2, is EAGVAQSPRYKIIEKRQSVAFWCNPISGHATLYWYQQILGQGPKLLIQFQNNGVVDDSQLPKDRFSAERLKGVDSTLKIQPAKLEDSAVYLCASTTPGTSLPSGELFFGEGSRLTVL.

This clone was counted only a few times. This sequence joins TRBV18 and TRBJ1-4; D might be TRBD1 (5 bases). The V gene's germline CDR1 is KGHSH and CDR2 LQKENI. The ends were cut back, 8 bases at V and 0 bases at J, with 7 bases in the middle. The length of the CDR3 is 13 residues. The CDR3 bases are TGTGCCAGCAGGGGCACAACTAATGAAAAACTGTTTTTT. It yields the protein CASRGTTNEKLFF.

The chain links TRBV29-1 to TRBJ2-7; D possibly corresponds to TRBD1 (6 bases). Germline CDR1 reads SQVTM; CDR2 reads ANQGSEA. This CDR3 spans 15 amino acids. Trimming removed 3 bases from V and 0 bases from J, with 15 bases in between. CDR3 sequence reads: CSVEVRDKSSYEQYF. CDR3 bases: TGCAGCGTTGAGGTCCGGGACAAGAGCTCCTACGAGCAGTACTTC.

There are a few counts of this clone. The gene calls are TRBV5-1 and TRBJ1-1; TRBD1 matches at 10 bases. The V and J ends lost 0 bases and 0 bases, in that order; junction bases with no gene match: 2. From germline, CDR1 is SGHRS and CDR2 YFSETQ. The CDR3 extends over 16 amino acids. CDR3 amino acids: CASSLGDRGLNTEAFF. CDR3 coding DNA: TGCGCCAGCAGCTTGGGGGACAGGGGTTTGAACACTGAAGCTTTCTTT. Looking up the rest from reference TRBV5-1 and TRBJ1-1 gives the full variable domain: KAGVTQTPRYLIKTRGQQVTLSCSPISGHRSVSWYQQTPGQGLQFLFEYFSETQRNKGNFPGRFSGRQFSNSRSEMNVSTLELGDSALYLCASSLGDRGLNTEAFFGQGTRLTVV.

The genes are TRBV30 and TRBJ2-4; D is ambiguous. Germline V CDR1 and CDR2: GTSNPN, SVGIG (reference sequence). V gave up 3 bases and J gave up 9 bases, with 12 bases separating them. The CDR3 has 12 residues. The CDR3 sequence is CAWRIEVCIQYF. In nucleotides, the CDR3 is TGTGCCTGGAGGATTGAGGTGTGCATTCAGTACTTC.

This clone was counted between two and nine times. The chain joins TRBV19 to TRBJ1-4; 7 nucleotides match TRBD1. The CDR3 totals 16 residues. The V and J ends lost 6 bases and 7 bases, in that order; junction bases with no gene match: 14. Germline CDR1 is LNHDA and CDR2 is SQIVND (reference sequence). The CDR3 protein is CASRNLRTGHFEKLFF. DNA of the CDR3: TGTGCCAGTAGGAATCTCCGGACAGGCCACTTTGAAAAACTGTTTTTT.

The CDR3 DNA is TGTGCCAGCAGCAGGGCCCTCAAAGAAACCTACGAGCAGTACTTC. Its protein is CASSRALKETYEQYF. The J gene is TRBJ2-7, the V gene TRBV21-1; the table assigns TRBD1, which was not confirmed against the DNA. TRBV21-1 represents a pseudogene. CDR3 size: 15 residues.

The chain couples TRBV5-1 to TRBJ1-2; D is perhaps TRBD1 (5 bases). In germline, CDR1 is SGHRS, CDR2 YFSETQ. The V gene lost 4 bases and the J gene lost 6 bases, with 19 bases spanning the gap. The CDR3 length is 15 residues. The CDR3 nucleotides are TGCGCCAGCAGCCGGAGGGAGGGGCGTCTGGATGGCTACACCTTC. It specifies CASSRREGRLDGYTF.

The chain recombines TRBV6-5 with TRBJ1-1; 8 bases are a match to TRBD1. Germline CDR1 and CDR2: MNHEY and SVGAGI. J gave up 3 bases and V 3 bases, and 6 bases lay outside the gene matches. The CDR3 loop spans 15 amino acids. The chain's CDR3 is CASSYLQGAHTEAFF. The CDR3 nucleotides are TGTGCCAGCAGTTATCTGCAGGGGGCCCACACTGAAGCTTTCTTT.

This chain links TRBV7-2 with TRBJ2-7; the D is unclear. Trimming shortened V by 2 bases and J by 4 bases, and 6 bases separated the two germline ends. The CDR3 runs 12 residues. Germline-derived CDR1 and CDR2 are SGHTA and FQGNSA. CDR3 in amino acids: CASSLPLYEQYF. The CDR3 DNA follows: TGTGCCAGCAGCTTACCCTTATACGAGCAGTACTTC.

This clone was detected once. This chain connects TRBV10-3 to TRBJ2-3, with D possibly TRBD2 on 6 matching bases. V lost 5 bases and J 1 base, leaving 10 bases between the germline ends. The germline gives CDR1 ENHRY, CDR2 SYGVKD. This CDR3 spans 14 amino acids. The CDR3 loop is CAISWDLRTDTQYF. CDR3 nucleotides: TGTGCCATCAGTTGGGACTTGCGCACAGATACGCAGTATTTT.

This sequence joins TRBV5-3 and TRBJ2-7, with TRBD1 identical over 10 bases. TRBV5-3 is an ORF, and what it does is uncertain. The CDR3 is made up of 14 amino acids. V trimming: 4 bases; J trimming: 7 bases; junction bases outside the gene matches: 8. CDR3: CARSLRQGAEEQYF. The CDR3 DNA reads TGTGCCAGAAGCCTAAGACAGGGGGCCGAGGAGCAGTACTTC.

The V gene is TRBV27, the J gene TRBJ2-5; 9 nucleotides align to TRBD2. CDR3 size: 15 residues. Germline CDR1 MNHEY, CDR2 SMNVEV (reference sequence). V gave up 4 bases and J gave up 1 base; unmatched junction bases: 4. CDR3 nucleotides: TGTGCCAGCAGTTATCAGACTAGCGGCCAAGAGACCCAGTACTTC. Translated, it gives CASSYQTSGQETQYF.

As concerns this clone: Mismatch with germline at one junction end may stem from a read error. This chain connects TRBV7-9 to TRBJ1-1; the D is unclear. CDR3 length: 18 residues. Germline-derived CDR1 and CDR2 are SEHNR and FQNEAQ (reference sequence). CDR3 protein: CSSSLMRGLGRGNTEAFF. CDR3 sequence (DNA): TGTTCCAGCAGCTTAATGAGAGGGCTCGGTCGAGGGAACACTGAAGCTTTCTTT.

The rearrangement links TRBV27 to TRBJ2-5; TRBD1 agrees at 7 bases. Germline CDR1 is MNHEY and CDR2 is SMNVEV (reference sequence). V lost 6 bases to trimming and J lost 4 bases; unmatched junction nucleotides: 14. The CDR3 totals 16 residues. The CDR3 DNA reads TGTGCCAGCAGCCGAGTAGGGGGCAGAGTAAGAGAGACCCAGTACTTC. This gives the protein CASSRVGGRVRETQYF.

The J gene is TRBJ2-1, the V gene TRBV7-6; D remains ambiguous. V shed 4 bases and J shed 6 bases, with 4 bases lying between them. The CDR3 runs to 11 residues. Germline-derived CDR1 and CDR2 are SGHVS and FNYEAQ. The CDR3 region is CASSSSNEQFF. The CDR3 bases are TGTGCCAGCAGCTCTAGCAATGAGCAGTTCTTC. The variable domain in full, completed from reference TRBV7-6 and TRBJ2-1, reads GAGVSQSPRYKVTKRGQDVALRCDPISGHVSLYWYRQALGQGPEFLTYFNYEAQQDKSGLPNDRFSAERPEGSISTLTIQRTEQRDSAMYRCASSSSNEQFFGPGTRLTVL.

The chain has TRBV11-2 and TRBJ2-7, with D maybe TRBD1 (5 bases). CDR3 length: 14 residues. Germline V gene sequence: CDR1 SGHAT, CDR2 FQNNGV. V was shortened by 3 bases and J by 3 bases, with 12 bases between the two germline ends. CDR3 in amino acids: CASSFKGQGYEQYF. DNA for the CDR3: TGTGCCAGCAGCTTTAAGGGGCAGGGCTACGAGCAGTACTTC.

The CDR3 bases are TGTGCCACCTTGAATCCCGGGACTAGTGGTGGAAGCGGGGAGCTGTTTTTT. Amino acids: CATLNPGTSGGSGELFF. This chain uses TRBV7-9 with TRBJ2-2; 8 bases match TRBD2. The CDR3 sequence is 17 residues long. The germline V gene has CDR1 SEHNR and CDR2 FQNEAQ (reference sequence). Unmatched junction bases numbered 20, after V lost 10 bases and J lost 7 bases.

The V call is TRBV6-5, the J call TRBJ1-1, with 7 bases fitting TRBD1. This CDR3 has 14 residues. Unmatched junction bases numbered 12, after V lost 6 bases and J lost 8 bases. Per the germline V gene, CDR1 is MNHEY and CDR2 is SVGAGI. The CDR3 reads CASRTSTGLPEAFF. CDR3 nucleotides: TGTGCCAGCAGAACCTCGACAGGGCTACCCGAAGCTTTCTTT.

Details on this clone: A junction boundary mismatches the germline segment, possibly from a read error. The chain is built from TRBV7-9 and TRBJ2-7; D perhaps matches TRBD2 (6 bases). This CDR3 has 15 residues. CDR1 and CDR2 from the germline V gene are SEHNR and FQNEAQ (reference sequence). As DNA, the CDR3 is TGTTCCAGCAACTCTATCCTGACTAGCTCCTACGAGCAGTACTTC. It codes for CSSNSILTSSYEQYF. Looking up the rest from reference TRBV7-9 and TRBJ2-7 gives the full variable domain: DTGVSQNPRHKITKRGQNVTFRCDPISEHNRLYWYRQTLGQGPEFLTYFQNEAQLEKSRLLSDRFSAERPKGSFSTLEIQRTEQGDSAMYLCSSNSILTSSYEQYFGPGTRLTVT.

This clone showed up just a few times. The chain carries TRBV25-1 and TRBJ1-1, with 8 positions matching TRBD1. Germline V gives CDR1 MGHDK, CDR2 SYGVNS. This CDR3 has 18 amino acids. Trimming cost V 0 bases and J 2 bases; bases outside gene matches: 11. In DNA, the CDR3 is TGTGCCAGCAGTGAATATCTACGGCCGGGACAGGAAAACACTGAAGCTTTCTTT. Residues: CASSEYLRPGQENTEAFF.

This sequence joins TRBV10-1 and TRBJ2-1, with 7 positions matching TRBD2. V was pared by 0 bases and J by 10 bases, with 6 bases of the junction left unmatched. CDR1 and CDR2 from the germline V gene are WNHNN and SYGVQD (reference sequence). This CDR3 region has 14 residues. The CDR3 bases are TGCGCCAGCAGTGAGTCCCGACTAGCAGGGGAGCAGTTCTTC. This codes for CASSESRLAGEQFF.

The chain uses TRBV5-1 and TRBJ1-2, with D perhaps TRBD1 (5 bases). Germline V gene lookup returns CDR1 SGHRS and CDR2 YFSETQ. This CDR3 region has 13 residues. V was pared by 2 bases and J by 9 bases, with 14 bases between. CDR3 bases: TGCGCCAGCAGCTTAGCAGGGTCTCTGAGCTACACCTTC. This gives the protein CASSLAGSLSYTF.

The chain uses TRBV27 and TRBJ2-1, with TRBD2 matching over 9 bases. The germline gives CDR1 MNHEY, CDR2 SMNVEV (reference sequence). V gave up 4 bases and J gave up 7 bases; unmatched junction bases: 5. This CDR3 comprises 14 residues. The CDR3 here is CASSSLAGKNEQFF. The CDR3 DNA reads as TGTGCCAGCAGTTCGCTAGCGGGGAAGAATGAGCAGTTCTTC.

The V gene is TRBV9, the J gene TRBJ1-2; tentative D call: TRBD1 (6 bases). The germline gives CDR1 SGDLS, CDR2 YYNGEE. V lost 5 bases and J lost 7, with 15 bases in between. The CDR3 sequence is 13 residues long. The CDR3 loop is CASSTGHSGGYTF. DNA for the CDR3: TGTGCCAGCAGTACAGGGCACTCGGGTGGCTACACCTTC.